This T cell receptor (beta chain) was identified during a study of cytomegalovirus exposure and HLA in healthy donors. The germline V gene encodes CDR1 KGHSY and CDR2 FQNENV. There are 15 residues in the CDR3. V lost 4 bases and J lost 3, with 15 bases in between. Only in-frame clones appear in the TCRdb table, and some are missing; sequencing was by immunoSEQ multiplex PCR. The sample consists of 130,000 or so clones, roughly 89% of them appearing once. The sample taken for sequencing was PBMCs. The chain employs TRBV16 and TRBJ1-2; a possible D gene is TRBD1 (6 bases). The sequence derives from a woman aged 18-30 years in good health and CMV-seropositive. The CDR3 DNA follows: TGTGCCAGCAGCCGAGGGGGAGGGCTCGACTATGGCTACACCTTC. Protein: CASSRGGGLDYGYTF.